This TCR beta chain was captured by sequencing in a study of early T cells in non-severe SARS-CoV-2 infection. The library protocol tagged individual cDNA molecules with unique molecular identifiers. Using its own MiXCR run on the 5' RACE reads, TCRdb lists one record per CDR3 protein. Among tens of thousands of distinct CDR3 sequences, more than 15% were seen once, and the ten largest hold approximately 9%. CDR1 and CDR2 (germline): DFQATT, SNEGSKA (reference sequence). V was pared by 0 bases and J by 5 bases, with 7 bases of the junction left unmatched. The CDR3 contains 16 residues. This receptor was taken from an adult who was a healthcare worker with PCR-confirmed SARS-CoV-2 infection or an uninfected control (not recorded which). The V gene is TRBV20-1, the J gene TRBJ2-3; 11 bases line up with TRBD2. Sequenced material: whole blood, taken at baseline. The CDR3 DNA follows: TGCAGTGCTAGAGATCCATTGACTAGCGGGATAGATACGCAGTATTTT. Amino acids: CSARDPLTSGIDTQYF.